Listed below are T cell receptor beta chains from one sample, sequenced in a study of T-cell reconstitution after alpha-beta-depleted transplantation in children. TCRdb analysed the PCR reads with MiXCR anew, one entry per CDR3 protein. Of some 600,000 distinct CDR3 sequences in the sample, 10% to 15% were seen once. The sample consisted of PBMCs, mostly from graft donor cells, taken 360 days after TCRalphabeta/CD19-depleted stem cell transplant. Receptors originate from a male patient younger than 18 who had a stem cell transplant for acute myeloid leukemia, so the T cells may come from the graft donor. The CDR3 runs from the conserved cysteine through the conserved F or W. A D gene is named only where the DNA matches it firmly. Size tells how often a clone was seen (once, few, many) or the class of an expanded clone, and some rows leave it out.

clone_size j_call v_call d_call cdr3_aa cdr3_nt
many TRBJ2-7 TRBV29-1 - CSVEGPDRAYEQYF TGCAGCGTTGAAGGTCCGGACAGAGCCTACGAGCAGTACTTC
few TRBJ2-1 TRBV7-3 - CASSPQTMGYSVGLYNEQFF TGTGCCAGCAGCCCCCAAACCATGGGGTATAGCGTGGGACTTTACAATGAGCAGTTCTTC
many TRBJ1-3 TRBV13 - CASSLVARGSGNTIYF TGTGCCAGCAGCTTAGTCGCAAGGGGCTCTGGAAACACCATATATTTT
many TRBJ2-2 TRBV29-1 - CSVEEGANTGELFF TGCAGCGTGGAGGAGGGTGCGAACACCGGGGAGCTGTTTTTT
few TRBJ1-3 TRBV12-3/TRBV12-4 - CASTPRVRGNTIYF TGTGCCAGCACCCCCCGCGTAAGAGGAAACACCATATATTTT
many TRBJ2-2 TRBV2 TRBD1 CASSNRGRGGTSNTGELFF TGTGCCAGCAGTAACAGGGGGCGCGGTGGTACTTCGAACACCGGGGAGCTGTTTTTT
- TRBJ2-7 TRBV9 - CASSVVSESYEQYF TGTGCCAGCAGCGTAGTAAGTGAGTCCTACGAGCAGTACTTC
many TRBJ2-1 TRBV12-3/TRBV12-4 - CASSLAGGGEQFF TGTGCCAGCAGCCTCGCTGGGGGCGGTGAGCAGTTCTTC
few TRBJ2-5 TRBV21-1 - CASSKALSLAGETQYF TGTGCCAGCAGCAAAGCGCTTTCTCTAGCGGGAGAGACCCAGTACTTC
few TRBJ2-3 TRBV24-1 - CATGAEMGPDTQYF TGTGCCACTGGAGCGGAAATGGGCCCAGATACGCAGTATTTT
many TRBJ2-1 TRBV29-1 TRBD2 CSVWGLATSYNEQFF TGCAGCGTTTGGGGACTAGCGACCTCCTACAATGAGCAGTTCTTC
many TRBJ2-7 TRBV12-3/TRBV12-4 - CASSYTGTGAYEQYF TGTGCCAGCAGTTACACCGGGACTGGGGCCTACGAGCAGTACTTC
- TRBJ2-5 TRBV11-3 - CASSHKAETQYF TGTGCCAGCAGCCATAAGGCGGAGACCCAGTACTTC
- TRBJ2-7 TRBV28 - CASSSQLQGVLGREQYF TGTGCCAGCAGTTCTCAATTACAGGGCGTTTTGGGGCGAGAGCAGTACTTC
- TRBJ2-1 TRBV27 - CASTNGDLYNEQFF TGTGCCAGCACCAACGGAGACCTGTACAATGAGCAGTTCTTC
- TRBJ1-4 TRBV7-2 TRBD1 CASSFGGTGEKLFF TGTGCCAGCAGCTTCGGTGGGACAGGCGAAAAACTGTTTTTT
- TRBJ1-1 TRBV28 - CASNMGGMNTEAFF TGTGCCAGCAACATGGGGGGGATGAACACTGAAGCTTTCTTT
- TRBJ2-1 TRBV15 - CATSRDGHEQFF TGTGCCACCAGCAGAGATGGCCATGAGCAGTTCTTC
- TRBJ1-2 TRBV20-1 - CSAPRRPYGYTF TGCAGTGCTCCCAGAAGACCCTATGGCTACACCTTC
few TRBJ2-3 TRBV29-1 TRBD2 CSAGGLRESTDTQYF TGCAGCGCCGGAGGGTTGCGGGAGAGCACAGATACGCAGTATTTT
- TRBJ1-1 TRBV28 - CATRNTEAFF TGTGCCACCCGGAACACTGAAGCTTTCTTT
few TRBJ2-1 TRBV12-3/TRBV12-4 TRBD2 CASSTWTSGLYNEQFF TGTGCCAGCAGCACTTGGACTAGCGGACTCTACAATGAGCAGTTCTTC
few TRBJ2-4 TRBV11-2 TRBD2 CASSLGVLAGAKNIQYF TGTGCCAGCAGCTTAGGTGTCTTAGCGGGAGCCAAAAACATTCAGTACTTC
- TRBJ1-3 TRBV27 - CATADSDSGNTIYF TGTGCCACGGCAGATTCGGACTCTGGAAACACCATATATTTT
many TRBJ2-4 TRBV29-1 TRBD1 CSVEGQGPNIQYF TGCAGCGTAGAAGGACAGGGCCCAAACATTCAGTACTTC
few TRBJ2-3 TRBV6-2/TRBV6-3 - CASSYRRTSTDTQYF TGTGCCAGCAGTTATCGCAGGACAAGCACAGATACGCAGTATTTT
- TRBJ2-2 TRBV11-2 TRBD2 CASSFLRLAGGRGGELFF TGTGCCAGCAGCTTTCTAAGACTAGCGGGAGGAAGGGGCGGGGAGCTGTTTTTT
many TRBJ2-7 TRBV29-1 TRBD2 CSVEDLPSGRGEQYF TGCAGCGTTGAAGATCTGCCTAGCGGGAGGGGAGAGCAGTACTTC
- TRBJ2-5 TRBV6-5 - CASSYLRSGSQETQYF TGTGCCAGCAGTTATTTGAGGAGTGGGTCCCAAGAGACCCAGTACTTC
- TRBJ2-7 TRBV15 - CATSRDLVFSSYEQYF TGTGCCACCAGCAGAGATCTAGTCTTCAGCTCCTACGAGCAGTACTTC
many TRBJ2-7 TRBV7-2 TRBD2 CASSLLWREGYEQYF TGTGCCAGCAGCTTATTATGGCGGGAGGGGTACGAGCAGTACTTC
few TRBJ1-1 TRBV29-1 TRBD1 CSVVPSSGGKRVEAFF TGCAGCGTTGTACCATCCTCAGGGGGAAAGCGGGTAGAAGCTTTCTTT
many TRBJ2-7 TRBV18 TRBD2 CASSPTSGRLPSYEQYF TGTGCCAGCTCACCGACTAGCGGGAGGTTACCCTCCTACGAGCAGTACTTC
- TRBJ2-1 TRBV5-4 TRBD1 CASSLGELPSGTVIAYNEQFF TGTGCCAGCAGCTTGGGTGAGTTGCCTTCCGGGACAGTAATAGCCTACAATGAGCAGTTCTTC
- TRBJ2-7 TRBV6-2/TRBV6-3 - CASSYPTPLEQYF TGTGCCAGCAGTTACCCGACTCCCCTCGAGCAGTACTTC
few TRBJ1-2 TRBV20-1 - CSAREATHIYGYTF TGCAGTGCTAGAGAGGCGACACATATCTATGGCTACACCTTC
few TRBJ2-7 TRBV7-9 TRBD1 CASSLVPTGAGDYEQYF TGTGCCAGCAGCTTAGTCCCGACAGGGGCTGGGGACTACGAGCAGTACTTC
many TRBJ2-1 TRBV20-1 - CSARTVYNEQFF TGCAGTGCGCGGACGGTCTACAATGAGCAGTTCTTC
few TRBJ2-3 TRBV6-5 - CASSYVWNPPTDTQYF TGTGCCAGCAGTTATGTCTGGAACCCCCCCACAGATACGCAGTATTTT
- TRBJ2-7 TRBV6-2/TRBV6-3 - CASSWWILGNYEQYF TGTGCCAGCAGTTGGTGGATACTGGGGAACTACGAGCAGTACTTC
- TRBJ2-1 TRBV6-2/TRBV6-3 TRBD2 CASNLAGAAYNEQFF TGTGCCAGCAACCTAGCGGGAGCGGCCTACAATGAGCAGTTCTTC
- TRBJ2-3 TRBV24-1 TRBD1 CATSDPTGTASTDTQYF TGTGCCACCAGTGACCCCACCGGGACAGCGAGCACAGATACGCAGTATTTT
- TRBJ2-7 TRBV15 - CATSRDDLPTFYEQYF TGTGCCACCAGCAGAGATGACCTACCGACCTTCTACGAGCAGTACTTC
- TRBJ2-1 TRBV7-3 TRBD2 CASSLTPSGGYNEQFF TGTGCCAGCAGCTTAACCCCTAGCGGGGGTTACAATGAGCAGTTCTTC
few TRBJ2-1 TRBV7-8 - CASSLVRIGPPIEQFF TGTGCCAGCAGCTTGGTCCGGATCGGACCCCCAATTGAGCAGTTCTTC
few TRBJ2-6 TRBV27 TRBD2 CASSLKAGDYWANVLTF TGTGCCAGCAGTTTAAAGGCGGGGGACTACTGGGCCAACGTCCTGACTTTC
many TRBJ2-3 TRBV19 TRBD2 CASSVIAGVGTDTQYF TGTGCCAGTAGTGTAATAGCGGGAGTAGGCACAGATACGCAGTATTTT
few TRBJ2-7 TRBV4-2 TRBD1 CASSQLRDRVAYEQYF TGTGCCAGCAGCCAACTCCGGGACAGGGTAGCCTACGAGCAGTACTTC
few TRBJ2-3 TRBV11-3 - CASSLDHRDGTDTQYF TGTGCCAGCAGCTTAGATCACCGGGACGGCACAGATACGCAGTATTTT
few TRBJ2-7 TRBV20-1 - CSAKPTTDREQYF TGCAGTGCTAAGCCTACCACGGACCGCGAGCAGTACTTC
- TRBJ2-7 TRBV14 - CASSHAGGGYSSSYEQYF TGTGCCAGCAGCCATGCCGGGGGTGGATATTCCTCCTCCTACGAGCAGTACTTC
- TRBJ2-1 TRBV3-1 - CASSQDKDRLQYEQFF TGTGCCAGCAGCCAAGATAAGGACCGCCTACAGTATGAGCAGTTCTTC
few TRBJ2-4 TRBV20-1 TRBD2 CSASPLAGKNIQYF TGCAGTGCTAGCCCACTAGCGGGCAAAAACATTCAGTACTTC
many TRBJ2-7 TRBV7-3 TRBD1 CASSSTGVLGEQYF TGTGCCAGCAGCTCGACAGGGGTACTAGGCGAGCAGTACTTC